The 32 T cell receptor beta chains presented below share a single source sample, sequenced in a study of immune cell composition in non-small cell lung cancer. TCRdb's copy holds only in-frame clones and misses some; the assay was immunoSEQ multiplex PCR. This sample has over a thousand clones, with 66% found just once. Normal lung sampling was at least 3 cm from the tumour, as distant as possible. Input material: non-adjacent lung tissue. The receptor set was obtained from a human donor with non-small cell lung cancer.

This clone turned up a few times. Relative to the germline gene, one junction end is altered; a read error may explain this. V gene TRBV5-6 combines with J gene TRBJ2-1; 13 nucleotides align to TRBD2. Germline CDR1 reads SGHDT; CDR2 reads YYEEEE. The CDR3 is 17 amino acids. The CDR3 DNA follows: TGTGCCAGCACCCCCCTCCGGACTAGCGGGAGTTACACTGAGCAGTTCTTC. Amino acid sequence: CASTPLRTSGSYTEQFF.

This chain uses TRBV2 with TRBJ2-7; 8 bases map to TRBD1. The length of the CDR3 is 15 residues. The ends lost 5 bases at V and 5 bases at J; junction bases unmatched: 11. The germline V gene encodes CDR1 SNHLY and CDR2 FYNNEI. The CDR3 loop reads CASSPTGTGYDEQYF. The CDR3 coding sequence is TGTGCCAGCAGTCCTACCGGGACAGGATACGACGAGCAGTACTTC.

V is TRBV14 and J is TRBJ2-1; perhaps TRBD2 as D (5 bases). This CDR3 comprises 15 residues. The germline V gene encodes CDR1 SGHDN and CDR2 FVKESK. V lost 1 base to trimming and J lost 0 bases, with 7 bases between them. The CDR3 nucleotides read TGTGCCAGCAGCCAAGTCCGGGACTCCTACAATGAGCAGTTCTTC. The encoded protein is CASSQVRDSYNEQFF.

The genes are TRBV7-2 and TRBJ2-7; 11 nucleotides line up with TRBD2. V shed 4 bases, J shed 3 bases, and the junction held 8 bases outside the gene matches. This CDR3 region has 16 residues. Germline CDR1 is SGHTA and CDR2 is FQGNSA. CDR3 amino acids: CASSYLSGRGSYEQYF. CDR3 coding DNA: TGTGCCAGCAGCTACCTTAGCGGGAGGGGTAGCTACGAGCAGTACTTC.

V and J are TRBV2 and TRBJ2-3; 10 positions agree with TRBD2. Unmatched junction bases numbered 8, after V lost 7 bases and J lost 1 base. The CDR3 is made up of 16 amino acids. The V gene's germline CDR1 is SNHLY and CDR2 FYNNEI. The DNA for the CDR3 is TGTGCCAGCACCCCCGGGCTAGCGGGGGGCACAGATACGCAGTATTTT. Amino acid sequence: CASTPGLAGGTDTQYF.

The chain joins TRBV7-6 to TRBJ2-4; maybe TRBD1 (5 bases). The length of the CDR3 is 13 residues. Germline CDR1 is SGHVS and CDR2 is FNYEAQ. Trimming left V 5 bases short and J 6 bases short, with 11 bases between. The CDR3 DNA is TGTGCCAGCAGCCACGAAACAGGAAACATTCAGTACTTC. Protein product: CASSHETGNIQYF.

The V and J genes are TRBV7-2 and TRBJ2-7, with D maybe TRBD1 (6 bases). The CDR3 extends over 16 amino acids. Germline assignment: CDR1 SGHTA and CDR2 FQGNSA. Trimming took off 3 bases at V and 1 base at J, with 16 bases between the two ends. The DNA of the CDR3 is TGTGCCAGCAGCTTTACTACCGGGGACACTTCCTACGAGCAGTACTTC. Amino acid sequence: CASSFTTGDTSYEQYF.

This clone was counted a few times. This sequence joins TRBV7-9 and TRBJ1-2; D call uncertain. This CDR3 has 12 residues. V was cut by 1 base and J by 10 bases, with 10 bases left in between. Per the germline V gene, CDR1 is SEHNR and CDR2 is FQNEAQ (reference sequence). CDR3 coding DNA: TGTGCCAGCAGCTTAGTCCCTAACTTCTACACCTTC. Its translation: CASSLVPNFYTF.

As to this clone: The same CDR3 arises from other DNA sequences in this sample as well. This sequence joins TRBV19 and TRBJ2-7, with 11 bases identical to TRBD2. Trimming cost V 4 bases and J 2 bases; bases outside gene matches: 10. CDR1 LNHDA and CDR2 SQIVND come from the germline V gene (reference sequence). The CDR3 consists of 17 residues. The CDR3 protein is CASSTTGLAERPYEQYF. In nucleotides, the CDR3 is TGTGCCAGTAGTACGACGGGACTAGCGGAGAGACCCTACGAGCAGTACTTC.

The chain employs TRBV7-2 and TRBJ2-2; possible D gene TRBD2, 7 bases. The V gene's germline CDR1 is SGHTA and CDR2 FQGNSA. This CDR3 spans 16 amino acids. V was cut by 1 base and J by 5 bases, with 14 bases left in between. The CDR3 here is CASSLEGGRETGELFF. The CDR3 DNA sequence: TGTGCCAGCAGCTTAGAGGGGGGGAGGGAAACCGGGGAGCTGTTTTTT. Looking up the rest from reference TRBV7-2 and TRBJ2-2 gives the full variable domain: GAGVSQSPSNKVTEKGKDVELRCDPISGHTALYWYRQSLGQGLEFLIYFQGNSAPDKSGLPSDRFSAERTGGSVSTLTIQRTQQEDSAVYLCASSLEGGRETGELFFGEGSRLTVL.

This clone was picked up a small number of times. The CDR3 sequence is CASSAAGGGYEQYF. The CDR3 bases are TGTGCCAGTAGTGCGGCAGGGGGCGGGTACGAGCAGTACTTC. The rearrangement uses TRBV19 and TRBJ2-7; 8 nucleotides align to TRBD1. The CDR3 is 14 amino acids. CDR1 and CDR2 from the germline V gene are LNHDA and SQIVND (reference sequence). The J segment lost 4 bases and the V segment lost 5 bases, leaving 7 bases of the junction unmatched.

The gene calls are TRBV5-1 and TRBJ2-4, with D perhaps TRBD1 (5 bases). Germline V lookup: CDR1 SGHRS, CDR2 YFSETQ. Trimming removed 0 bases from V and 1 base from J, with 8 bases in between. The CDR3 sequence is 15 residues long. In DNA form, the CDR3 reads TGCGCCAGCAGCTTGGGCAGGGCGGCCAAAAACATTCAGTACTTC. Its protein is CASSLGRAAKNIQYF.

The V gene is TRBV6-5, the J gene TRBJ2-3; possible D gene TRBD1, 6 bases. The germline V gene has CDR1 MNHEY and CDR2 SVGAGI. The length of the CDR3 is 13 residues. The V end lost 2 bases, the J end lost 11 bases, and 14 bases lay between the germline ends. CDR3: CASSYTQGLGQYF. CDR3 bases: TGTGCCAGCAGTTACACGCAGGGGTTGGGGCAGTATTTT.

The rearrangement uses TRBV28 and TRBJ2-7; weak D call: TRBD2 (5 bases). This CDR3 is built from 15 residues. CDR1 and CDR2 (germline): MDHEN, SYDVKM. Trimming shortened V by 8 bases and J by 3 bases, and 20 bases separated the two germline ends. CDR3 in DNA: TGTGCCAGCTGTCCGTCGGGGTCGGGGATCTACGAGCAGTACTTC. Translation gives CASCPSGSGIYEQYF.

The J gene is TRBJ1-5, the V gene TRBV6-6; a weak D match, TRBD1 (6 bases). The CDR3 consists of 14 residues. V lost 2 bases, J lost 11 bases, and 16 bases lay in between. Germline V gives CDR1 MNHNY, CDR2 SVGAGI (reference sequence). The chain's CDR3 is CASSYGDNLGTQHF. CDR3 coding DNA: TGTGCCAGCAGTTACGGGGACAACCTGGGCACCCAGCATTTT.

This clone showed up just a few times. The CDR3 loop reads CAWSVKGDEQFF. The CDR3 DNA is TGTGCCTGGAGTGTAAAAGGGGATGAGCAGTTCTTC. The chain recombines TRBV30 with TRBJ2-1; tentatively, D is TRBD1 (5 bases). V was pared by 0 bases and J by 8 bases, with 8 bases between. From germline, CDR1 is GTSNPN and CDR2 SVGIG (reference sequence). The CDR3 spans 12 residues. Full variable domain (missing parts from reference TRBV30 and TRBJ2-1): SQTIHQWPATLVQPVGSPLSLECTVEGTSNPNLYWYRQAAGRGLQLLFYSVGIGQISSEVPQNLSASRPQDRQFILSSKKLLLSDSGFYLCAWSVKGDEQFFGPGTRLTVL.

This chain joins TRBV5-5 and TRBJ1-2, with a possible D match to TRBD1 (6 bases). The CDR3 has 14 amino acids. The germline V gene has CDR1 SGHKS and CDR2 YYEKEE (reference sequence). V was pared by 2 bases and J by 3 bases, with 11 bases between. The CDR3: CASSFAGAYYGYTF. Here the CDR3 DNA reads TGTGCCAGCAGCTTTGCGGGGGCGTACTATGGCTACACCTTC.

This clone has just a few counts. The chain carries TRBV6-5 and TRBJ2-7; possible D gene TRBD2, 5 bases. The germline V and J ends were trimmed by 0 bases and 3 bases, with 6 bases remaining between them. CDR3 length: 13 residues. The germline V gene has CDR1 MNHEY and CDR2 SVGAGI. CDR3 nucleotides: TGTGCCAGCAGTTACTCACGGGGCTACGAGCAGTACTTC. Translating it yields CASSYSRGYEQYF.

The rearrangement links TRBV11-2 to TRBJ2-7, with a possible D match to TRBD1 (6 bases). The V gene lost 3 bases and the J gene lost 1 base, with 16 bases spanning the gap. This CDR3 has 16 residues. CDR1 SGHAT and CDR2 FQNNGV come from the germline V gene. CDR3: CASSFTTGDTSYEQYF. The CDR3 DNA reads TGTGCCAGCAGCTTTACTACCGGGGACACTTCCTACGAGCAGTACTTC.

The chain recombines TRBV5-1 with TRBJ2-3; 11 bases are a match to TRBD2. Trimming at V came to 3 bases and at J to 5 bases, leaving 2 bases not matched to a gene. Germline V CDR1 and CDR2: SGHRS, YFSETQ. This CDR3 has 14 residues. This CDR3 reads CASSSTSGKDTQYF. DNA for the CDR3: TGCGCCAGCAGCTCGACTAGCGGGAAAGATACGCAGTATTTT.

This clone came up a few times. J is TRBJ2-1 and V is TRBV30; D not resolved. The CDR3 covers 13 residues. Germline assignment: CDR1 GTSNPN and CDR2 SVGIG (reference sequence). V was cut by 3 bases and J by 7 bases, with 13 bases left in between. CDR3 region: CAWSPLVRNEQFF. The CDR3, as DNA: TGTGCCTGGAGCCCCCTAGTGAGGAATGAGCAGTTCTTC. The whole variable domain, filled in from reference TRBV30 and TRBJ2-1, reads SQTIHQWPATLVQPVGSPLSLECTVEGTSNPNLYWYRQAAGRGLQLLFYSVGIGQISSEVPQNLSASRPQDRQFILSSKKLLLSDSGFYLCAWSPLVRNEQFFGPGTRLTVL.

The chain combines TRBV5-1 with TRBJ1-1; 9 positions match TRBD1. Germline V lookup: CDR1 SGHRS, CDR2 YFSETQ. The J segment lost 0 bases and the V segment lost 4 bases, leaving 4 bases of the junction unmatched. The CDR3 sequence is 15 residues long. Here the CDR3 reads CASSEGQGMNTEAFF. The CDR3 DNA follows: TGCGCCAGCAGCGAAGGACAGGGGATGAACACTGAAGCTTTCTTT.

This clone was observed a few times. The chain combines TRBV7-9 with TRBJ1-2; no reliable D call. The germline CDR1 and CDR2 sequences are SEHNR and FQNEAQ (reference sequence). Trimming removed 5 bases from V and 8 bases from J, with 12 bases in between. CDR3 length: 12 amino acids. This chain's CDR3 is CASSHDSEGYTF. CDR3 DNA: TGTGCCAGCAGCCACGACTCGGAAGGCTACACCTTC.

The chain carries TRBV5-1 and TRBJ2-7, with a tentative D call TRBD1 (5 bases). The CDR3 has 16 amino acids. V was shortened by 0 bases and J by 5 bases, with 18 bases between the two germline ends. Germline V CDR1 and CDR2: SGHRS, YFSETQ. CDR3 region: CASSLGSQGRAHEQYF. For the CDR3, the DNA is TGCGCCAGCAGCTTGGGGTCGCAGGGTCGAGCACACGAGCAGTACTTC.

V is TRBV7-2 and J is TRBJ2-5; perhaps TRBD2 as D (6 bases). Germline CDR1 is SGHTA and CDR2 is FQGNSA. CDR3 length: 15 residues. The germline V and J ends were trimmed by 8 bases and 5 bases, with 21 bases remaining between them. CDR3 region: CASDPSLGGAETQYF. CDR3 sequence (DNA): TGTGCCAGCGATCCGTCCTTGGGGGGAGCGGAGACCCAGTACTTC.

The V gene is TRBV28, the J gene TRBJ1-5; D is ambiguous. The length of the CDR3 is 13 residues. CDR1 and CDR2 from the germline V gene are MDHEN and SYDVKM. Trimming left V 8 bases short and J 1 base short, with 9 bases between. The CDR3 DNA sequence: TGTGCCAGCCAGGCTTTAAGCAATCAGCCCCAGCATTTT. Protein product: CASQALSNQPQHF.

The V call is TRBV6-5, the J call TRBJ2-7, with D possibly matching TRBD1 (6 bases). V was cut by 9 bases and J by 3 bases, with 15 bases left in between. Germline lookup yields CDR1 MNHEY and CDR2 SVGAGI. This CDR3 comprises 13 residues. The CDR3 is CARGPTGNYEQYF. In DNA form, the CDR3 reads TGTGCCAGGGGCCCTACAGGGAACTACGAGCAGTACTTC.

This chain joins TRBV11-3 and TRBJ2-2; D is ambiguous. Per germline, CDR1 SGHNT and CDR2 YENEEA. Deletions cut 4 bases from V and 8 bases from J, with 14 bases between. The CDR3 consists of 14 residues. CDR3 in DNA: TGTGCCAGCAGCTCCCCCTATGTCGGTGGGGAGCTGTTTTTT. It codes for CASSSPYVGGELFF.

By sample share, this clone is medium-sized. The CDR3, as DNA: TGTGCCAGCAGTTCCGGGACAGGGCTGGGGGCCCAGCATTTT. The encoded protein is CASSSGTGLGAQHF. The J gene is TRBJ1-5, the V gene TRBV6-1, with TRBD1 matching over 9 bases. Per the germline V gene, CDR1 is MNHNS and CDR2 is SASEGT. The CDR3 spans 14 residues. With V trimmed by 5 bases and J by 11 bases, 10 bases remained unmatched.

The chain has TRBV4-2 and TRBJ2-1; D ambiguous. Germline V gene data show CDR1 as LGHNA and CDR2 as YNFKEQ. V lost 3 bases to trimming and J lost 8 bases, with 8 bases between them. The CDR3 has 12 amino acids. The chain's CDR3 is CASSQESYEQFF. In DNA, the CDR3 is TGTGCCAGCAGCCAGGAGAGTTATGAGCAGTTCTTC.

V gene TRBV5-4 combines with J gene TRBJ2-1; D remains ambiguous. This CDR3 has 15 residues. Trimming stripped 1 base from V and 6 bases from J, with 14 bases between. CDR1 is SGHNT, CDR2 YYREEE, per germline (reference sequence). The CDR3 sequence is CASSLNPQVRNEQFF. Here the CDR3 DNA reads TGTGCCAGCAGCTTGAACCCGCAGGTCCGCAATGAGCAGTTCTTC.

This clone was counted once. V usage is TRBV7-2 and J usage is TRBJ2-3, with TRBD2 identical over 8 bases. The CDR3 totals 16 residues. Germline V gene sequence: CDR1 SGHTA, CDR2 FQGNSA. V lost 7 bases and J lost 5; bases outside the gene matches: 14. Here the CDR3 reads CASTRLGGGHRDTQYF. The CDR3 DNA is TGTGCCAGCACTCGTCTCGGGGGGGGCCACAGAGATACGCAGTATTTT. Full variable domain (rest looked up from reference TRBV7-2 and TRBJ2-3): GAGVSQSPSNKVTEKGKDVELRCDPISGHTALYWYRQSLGQGLEFLIYFQGNSAPDKSGLPSDRFSAERTGGSVSTLTIQRTQQEDSAVYLCASTRLGGGHRDTQYFGPGTRLTVL.